This record concerns one T cell receptor beta chain sequence. Authors' processing steps: Nucleated cell counts were estimated from reference gene primer amplification. Assay used: immunoSEQ multiplex PCR; TCRdb lists only in-frame clones, some missing. The D gene and trimming were derived from the DNA, and the V and J assignments and clone size from that table. Seen here are around 200,000 clones, about 85% observed once, and the top ten hold around 1.1%. This sample was taken from a study of blood T cell repertoires in COVID-19. For the study at large: Samples came from the United States, Italy and Spain, spanning acute and convalescent COVID-19. In each case, the material was cDNA or gDNA derived from T cells, B-cell-depleted T cells, or PBMCs.

V lost 4 bases, J lost 3 bases, and 20 bases lay in between. The CDR3 extends over 17 amino acids. Germline CDR1 and CDR2: SGHRS and YFSETQ. Sequenced material: peripheral blood. This sequence was found in a man younger than 40 with acute or convalescent COVID-19. This chain connects TRBV5-1 to TRBJ2-1, with a weak D call TRBD1 (6 bases). This CDR3 reads CASSVGATDSYYNEQFF. The CDR3 region has the DNA TGCGCCAGCAGCGTGGGGGCAACGGACAGTTACTACAATGAGCAGTTCTTC.